The entry below describes one T cell receptor (beta chain). Its cognate antigen is unknown. The data derive from a study of cytotoxic CD8 clonotypes in ibrutinib-treated CLL. About the study: Within the patient group, eleven to twelve were relapsed/refractory and over 14 treatment-naive, and some 18 were IGHV unmutated. Samples showed on average about 250,000 productive templates and 94,082 productive rearrangements. Whole-study results and caveats: Clonality grew at ibrutinib response; at progression, it decreased back toward baseline. Sampling time points were not equivalent between sustained-remission and progressing patients.

Trimming took off 3 bases at V and 5 bases at J, with 15 bases between the two ends. The CDR3 contains 15 residues. CDR1 is SGHNT, CDR2 YYREEE, per germline (reference sequence). Profiled with immunoSEQ multiplex PCR; TCRdb holds only in-frame clones, not every one. The sample has 300,000 or so clones, 67% seen once. This TCR came from a human donor with chronic lymphocytic leukemia. This sequence joins TRBV5-4 and TRBJ2-1, with D possibly being TRBD1 (6 bases). Material: PBMCs, obtained after 36 months of ibrutinib treatment. Here the CDR3 DNA reads TGTGCCAGCAGCTCTCGACAGGCCGTAGACAATGAGCAGTTCTTC. Translation gives CASSSRQAVDNEQFF.